Listed below are T cell receptor beta chains from one sample, sequenced in a study of OX40 agonist ivuxolimab in advanced cancers. Generated by immunoSEQ multiplex PCR, the TCRdb table keeps only in-frame clones and is missing some. In the table there are 60,000 to 70,000 clones, roughly 80% of which are singletons. Sample: CD4+ or CD8+ T cells sorted from blood, taken in a trial of the OX40 agonist ivuxolimab. These receptors came from an adult with an advanced solid tumor such as melanoma, head and neck, liver or kidney cancer. CDR3s include the opening cysteine and the closing phenylalanine or tryptophan. D genes are given only for firm matches. Expanded clones get a size class; other rows say once, few or many, or leave the size out.

CDR3 protein: CAWSEDSNQPQHF
CDR3 DNA: TGTGCCTGGAGTGAAGATAGCAATCAGCCCCAGCATTTT
clone size: many
D gene: NA
J gene: TRBJ1-5
V gene: TRBV30

CDR3 protein: CASSLAPGQGREKLFF
CDR3 DNA: TGTGCCAGCAGCTTGGCCCCGGGACAGGGTCGTGAAAAACTGTTTTTT
clone size: NA
D gene: TRBD1
J gene: TRBJ1-4
V gene: TRBV5-5

CDR3 protein: CASSLGQNVRYTF
CDR3 DNA: TGCGCCAGCAGCTTAGGACAGAACGTCCGCTACACCTTC
clone size: NA
D gene: NA
J gene: TRBJ1-2
V gene: TRBV5-1

CDR3 protein: CASSLMGSSYEQYF
CDR3 DNA: TGCGCCAGCAGCTTGATGGGTAGCTCCTACGAGCAGTACTTC
clone size: NA
D gene: NA
J gene: TRBJ2-7
V gene: TRBV5-1

CDR3 protein: CASSFSAAQETQYF
CDR3 DNA: TGTGCCAGCAGCTTCTCGGCAGCCCAAGAGACCCAGTACTTC
clone size: NA
D gene: NA
J gene: TRBJ2-5
V gene: TRBV7-2

CDR3 protein: CASSYSLAGGQEQYF
CDR3 DNA: TGTGCCAGCAGTTACTCGTTAGCGGGGGGGCAAGAGCAGTACTTC
clone size: NA
D gene: TRBD2
J gene: TRBJ2-7
V gene: TRBV6-6

CDR3 protein: CASRTGDSSPLHF
CDR3 DNA: TGTGCCAGCCGGACAGGGGACTCCTCACCCCTCCACTTT
clone size: NA
D gene: TRBD1
J gene: TRBJ1-6
V gene: TRBV7-9

CDR3 protein: CASSLTRVKNYGYTF
CDR3 DNA: TGTGCCAGCAGCTTGACCAGGGTGAAAAACTATGGCTACACCTTC
clone size: NA
D gene: NA
J gene: TRBJ1-2
V gene: TRBV5-6

CDR3 protein: CARGPGQLSSYNSPLHF
CDR3 DNA: TGTGCCAGAGGTCCGGGACAGTTGAGCTCCTATAATTCACCCCTCCACTTT
clone size: NA
D gene: TRBD1
J gene: TRBJ1-6
V gene: TRBV6-4

CDR3 protein: CASSSLRTGSYSNQPQHF
CDR3 DNA: TGTGCCAGCAGTTCCCTCCGGACAGGGTCGTATAGCAATCAGCCCCAGCATTTT
clone size: NA
D gene: TRBD1
J gene: TRBJ1-5
V gene: TRBV27

CDR3 protein: CASRESSGPTAYTDTQYF
CDR3 DNA: TGTGCCAGCAGAGAATCCTCCGGGCCCACCGCCTACACAGATACGCAGTATTTT
clone size: NA
D gene: NA
J gene: TRBJ2-3
V gene: TRBV6-1

CDR3 protein: CASSLGPDKETQYF
CDR3 DNA: TGCGCCAGCAGCTTAGGCCCGGATAAGGAGACCCAGTACTTC
clone size: once
D gene: NA
J gene: TRBJ2-5
V gene: TRBV5-1

CDR3 protein: CASSASTGDEQYF
CDR3 DNA: TGTGCCAGCAGCGCGTCAACAGGGGACGAGCAGTACTTC
clone size: NA
D gene: TRBD1
J gene: TRBJ2-7
V gene: TRBV5-6

CDR3 protein: CASSNHRGAYEQYF
CDR3 DNA: TGTGCCAGCAGCAACCACAGGGGGGCTTACGAGCAGTACTTC
clone size: NA
D gene: TRBD1
J gene: TRBJ2-7
V gene: TRBV7-9

CDR3 protein: CASSLGVTYSGNTIYF
CDR3 DNA: TGTGCCAGCAGCTTAGGAGTGACTTACTCTGGAAACACCATATATTTT
clone size: NA
D gene: NA
J gene: TRBJ1-3
V gene: TRBV7-6

CDR3 protein: CASSGDSTGELFF
CDR3 DNA: TGTGCCAGCAGTGGGGACTCCACCGGGGAGCTGTTTTTT
clone size: NA
D gene: NA
J gene: TRBJ2-2
V gene: TRBV2

CDR3 protein: CASGLAPGRDTEAFF
CDR3 DNA: TGTGCTAGTGGTTTGGCCCCCGGGAGAGACACTGAAGCTTTCTTT
clone size: NA
D gene: NA
J gene: TRBJ1-1
V gene: TRBV12-5

CDR3 protein: CAWRLAGVGGGYTF
CDR3 DNA: TGTGCCTGGAGGTTGGCAGGGGTAGGAGGCGGCTACACCTTC
clone size: NA
D gene: NA
J gene: TRBJ1-2
V gene: TRBV30

CDR3 protein: CASSPGEKGDTQYF
CDR3 DNA: TGTGCCAGCAGCCCCGGGGAAAAGGGAGATACGCAGTATTTT
clone size: once
D gene: NA
J gene: TRBJ2-3
V gene: TRBV6-5

CDR3 protein: CASTLQANYGYTF
CDR3 DNA: TGTGCCAGCACCCTTCAGGCTAACTATGGCTACACCTTC
clone size: NA
D gene: NA
J gene: TRBJ1-2
V gene: TRBV5-6

CDR3 protein: CASSESSGGENEQFF
CDR3 DNA: TGTGCCAGCAGTGAGTCTAGCGGGGGGGAGAATGAGCAGTTCTTC
clone size: NA
D gene: TRBD2
J gene: TRBJ2-1
V gene: TRBV2

CDR3 protein: CASHLAGGGTDTQYF
CDR3 DNA: TGTGCCAGTCACTTAGCGGGGGGGGGCACAGATACGCAGTATTTT
clone size: NA
D gene: TRBD2
J gene: TRBJ2-3
V gene: TRBV6-1

CDR3 protein: CASSAVRQGGYTF
CDR3 DNA: TGCGCCAGCAGTGCCGTCAGACAGGGGGGCTACACCTTC
clone size: NA
D gene: TRBD1
J gene: TRBJ1-2
V gene: TRBV10-1

CDR3 protein: CASSLSTSREQYF
CDR3 DNA: TGCGCCAGCAGCTTGTCTACCAGCCGCGAGCAGTACTTC
clone size: few
D gene: NA
J gene: TRBJ2-7
V gene: TRBV5-1